The 5 T cell receptor beta chains listed next were all sequenced from one sample in a study of vaccination and CD4 T cells after COVID-19. What these receptors recognize is not known. Treatment described: roughly 10-day PBMC culture with coronavirus spike peptide pools or control peptides (ViraFEST assay). The study sequenced cultured CD4+ T cell DNA using the Oncomine TCR Beta short-read assay. TCRdb re-called the PCR reads through MiXCR, storing one row per CDR3 protein. The data contain about 16,000 distinct CDR3 sequences, approximately 50% of them singletons. This material consisted of CD4+ T cells from blood, cultured in vitro, taken before SARS-CoV-2 vaccination. Receptor source: a human donor who had recovered from COVID-19.

V is TRBV7-9 and J is TRBJ1-1, with 7 nucleotides matching TRBD1. Germline loops: CDR1 SEHNR, CDR2 FQNEAQ (reference sequence). Losses at the gene ends were 0 bases for V and 1 base for J; bases not matched to a gene: 2. The CDR3 has 15 amino acids. CDR3 nucleotide sequence: TGTGCCAGCAGCTTAGCGGACAGGAGGAACACTGAAGCTTTCTTT. It codes for CASSLADRRNTEAFF.

The chain employs TRBV27 and TRBJ1-2; the D is unclear. The length of the CDR3 is 10 residues. Germline CDR1 and CDR2: MNHEY and SMNVEV (reference sequence). V lost 9 bases and J 8 bases, leaving 10 bases between the germline ends. CDR3 region: CASNLRGYTF. The CDR3 region has the DNA TGTGCCAGTAACTTGCGGGGCTACACCTTC.

This chain links TRBV6-1 with TRBJ2-7, with D perhaps TRBD1 (6 bases). Trimming stripped 6 bases from V and 2 bases from J, with 17 bases between. This CDR3 has 15 residues. Germline values: CDR1 MNHNS, CDR2 SASEGT. In DNA, the CDR3 is TGTGCCAGCAGCTTGTGGACAGCTACGACCTACGAGCAGTACTTC. Translated, it gives CASSLWTATTYEQYF.

V and J are TRBV24-1 and TRBJ2-3; 9 nucleotides match TRBD2. The junction had 6 bases not matched to a gene; V was cut back by 4 bases and J by 2 bases. This CDR3 spans 16 amino acids. In germline, CDR1 is KGHDR, CDR2 SFDVKD. CDR3 residues: CATSEGTSTITDTQYF. DNA of the CDR3: TGTGCCACCAGTGAAGGGACTAGCACCATCACAGATACGCAGTATTTT.

Turning to this clonotype: An end of the junction differs from the germline gene, which may be a read error. The chain links TRBV7-7 to TRBJ2-5; the match to TRBD2 covers 7 bases. Per germline, CDR1 SSHAT and CDR2 FNYEAQ (reference sequence). The CDR3 runs 16 residues. The CDR3 nucleotides read TGTGCTAGCAGCCTGGGAGGGGCGGGGACCCAAGAGACCCAGTACTTC. It encodes CASSLGGAGTQETQYF.